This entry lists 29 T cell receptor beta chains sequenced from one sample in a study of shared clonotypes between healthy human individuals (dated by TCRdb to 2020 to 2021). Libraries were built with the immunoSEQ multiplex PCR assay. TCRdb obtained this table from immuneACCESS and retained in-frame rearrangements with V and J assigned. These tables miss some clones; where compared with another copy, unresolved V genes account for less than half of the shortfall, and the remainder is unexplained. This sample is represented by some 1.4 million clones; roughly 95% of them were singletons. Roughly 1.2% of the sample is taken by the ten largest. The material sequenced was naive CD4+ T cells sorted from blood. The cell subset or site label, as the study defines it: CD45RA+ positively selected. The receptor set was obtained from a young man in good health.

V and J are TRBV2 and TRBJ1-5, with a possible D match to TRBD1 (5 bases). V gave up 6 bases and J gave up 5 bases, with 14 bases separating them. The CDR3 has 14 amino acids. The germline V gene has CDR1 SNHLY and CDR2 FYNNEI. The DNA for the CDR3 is TGTGCCAGCAGGGGCAGGGACGAATATCAGCCCCAGCATTTT. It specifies CASRGRDEYQPQHF.

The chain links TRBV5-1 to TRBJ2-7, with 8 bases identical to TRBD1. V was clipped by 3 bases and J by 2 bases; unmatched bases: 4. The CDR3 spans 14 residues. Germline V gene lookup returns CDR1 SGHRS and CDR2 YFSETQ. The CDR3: CASSSGQEPYEQYF. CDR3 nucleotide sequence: TGCGCCAGCAGCTCGGGACAGGAACCCTACGAGCAGTACTTC.

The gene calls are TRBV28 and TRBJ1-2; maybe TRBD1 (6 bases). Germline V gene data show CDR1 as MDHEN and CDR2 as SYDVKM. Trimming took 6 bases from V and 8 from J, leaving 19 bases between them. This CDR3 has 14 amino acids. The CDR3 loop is CASSHGQTRIGYTF. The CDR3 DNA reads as TGTGCCAGCAGCCATGGACAGACACGCATCGGCTACACCTTC.

As DNA, the CDR3 is TGTGCCAGCAGTGAGGTAATTACAGGAGAGACCCAGTACTTC. Amino acids: CASSEVITGETQYF. This chain uses TRBV2 with TRBJ2-5; possibly TRBD1 for D (5 bases). Germline V lookup: CDR1 SNHLY, CDR2 FYNNEI. With 3 bases removed from V and 4 bases from J, the gap between germline ends came to 12 bases. The CDR3 extends over 14 amino acids. Drawing the rest from reference TRBV2 and TRBJ2-5, the complete variable domain is EPEVTQTPSHQVTQMGQEVILRCVPISNHLYFYWYRQILGQKVEFLVSFYNNEISEKSEIFDDQFSVERPDGSNFTLKIRSTKLEDSAMYFCASSEVITGETQYFGPGTRLLVL.

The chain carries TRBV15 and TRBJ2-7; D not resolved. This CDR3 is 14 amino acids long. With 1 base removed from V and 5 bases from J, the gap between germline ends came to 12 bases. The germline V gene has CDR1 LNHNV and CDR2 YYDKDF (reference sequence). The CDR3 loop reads CATSRAAAWNEQYF. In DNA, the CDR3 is TGTGCCACCAGCAGAGCGGCCGCTTGGAACGAGCAGTACTTC.

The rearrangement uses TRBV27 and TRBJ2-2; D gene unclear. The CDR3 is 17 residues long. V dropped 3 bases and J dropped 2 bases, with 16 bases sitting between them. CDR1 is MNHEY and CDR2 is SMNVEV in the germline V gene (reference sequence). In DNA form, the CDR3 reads TGTGCCAGCAGTTTCTTTCTCTATGGCACCAACACCGGGGAGCTGTTTTTT. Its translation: CASSFFLYGTNTGELFF.

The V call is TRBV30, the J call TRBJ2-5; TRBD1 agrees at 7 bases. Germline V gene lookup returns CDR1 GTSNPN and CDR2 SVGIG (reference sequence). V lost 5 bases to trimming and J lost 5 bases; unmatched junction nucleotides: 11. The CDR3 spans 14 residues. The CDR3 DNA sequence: TGTGCCTGGGAAACAACAGGGGTCGGTGAGACCCAGTACTTC. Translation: CAWETTGVGETQYF.

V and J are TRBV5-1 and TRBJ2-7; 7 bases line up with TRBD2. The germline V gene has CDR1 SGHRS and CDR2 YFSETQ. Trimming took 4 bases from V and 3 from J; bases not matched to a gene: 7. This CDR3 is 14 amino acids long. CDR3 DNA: TGCGCCAGCAGCCCGAGCGGGATGTACTACGAGCAGTACTTC. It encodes CASSPSGMYYEQYF.

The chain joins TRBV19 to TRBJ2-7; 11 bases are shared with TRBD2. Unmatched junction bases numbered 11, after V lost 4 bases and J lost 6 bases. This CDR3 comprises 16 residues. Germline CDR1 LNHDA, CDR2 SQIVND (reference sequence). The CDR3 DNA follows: TGTGCCAGTAGTACCCCCAGACTAGCGGGAATCGGCGAGCAGTACTTC. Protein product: CASSTPRLAGIGEQYF.

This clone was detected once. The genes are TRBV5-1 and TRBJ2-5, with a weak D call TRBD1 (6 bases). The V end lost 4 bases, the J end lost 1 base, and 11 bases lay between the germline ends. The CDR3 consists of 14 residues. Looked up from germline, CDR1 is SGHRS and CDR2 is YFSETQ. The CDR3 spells CASSVNRAQETQYF. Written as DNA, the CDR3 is TGCGCCAGCAGCGTGAACAGGGCCCAAGAGACCCAGTACTTC.

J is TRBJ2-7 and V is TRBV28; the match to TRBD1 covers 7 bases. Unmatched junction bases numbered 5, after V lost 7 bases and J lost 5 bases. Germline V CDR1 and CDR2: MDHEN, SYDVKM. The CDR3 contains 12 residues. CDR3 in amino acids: CASKGGVNEQYF. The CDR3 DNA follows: TGTGCCAGCAAAGGGGGCGTCAACGAGCAGTACTTC.

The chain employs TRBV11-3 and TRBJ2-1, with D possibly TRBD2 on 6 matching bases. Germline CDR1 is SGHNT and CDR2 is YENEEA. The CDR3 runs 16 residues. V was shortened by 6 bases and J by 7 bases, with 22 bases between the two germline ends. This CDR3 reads CASRDSYNGRINEQFF. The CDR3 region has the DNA TGTGCCAGCAGGGATTCCTATAACGGGAGAATAAATGAGCAGTTCTTC.

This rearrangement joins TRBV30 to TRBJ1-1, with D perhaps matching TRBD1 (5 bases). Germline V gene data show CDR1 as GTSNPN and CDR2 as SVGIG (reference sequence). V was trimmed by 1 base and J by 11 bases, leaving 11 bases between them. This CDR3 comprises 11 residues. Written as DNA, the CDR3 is TGTGCCTGGAGTGGACCCAGGGTTGCTTTCTTT. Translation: CAWSGPRVAFF.

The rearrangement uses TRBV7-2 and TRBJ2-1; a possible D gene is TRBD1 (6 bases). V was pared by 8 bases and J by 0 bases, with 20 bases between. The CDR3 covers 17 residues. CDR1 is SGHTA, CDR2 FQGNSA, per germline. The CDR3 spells CASAGPQGPSSYNEQFF. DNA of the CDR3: TGTGCCAGCGCGGGCCCACAGGGCCCAAGCTCCTACAATGAGCAGTTCTTC.

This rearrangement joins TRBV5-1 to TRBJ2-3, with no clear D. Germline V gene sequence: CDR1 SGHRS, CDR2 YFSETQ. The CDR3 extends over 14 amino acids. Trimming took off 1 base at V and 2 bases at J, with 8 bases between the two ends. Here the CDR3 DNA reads TGCGCCAGCAGCTTGTTTATGGCCACAGATACGCAGTATTTT. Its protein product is CASSLFMATDTQYF.

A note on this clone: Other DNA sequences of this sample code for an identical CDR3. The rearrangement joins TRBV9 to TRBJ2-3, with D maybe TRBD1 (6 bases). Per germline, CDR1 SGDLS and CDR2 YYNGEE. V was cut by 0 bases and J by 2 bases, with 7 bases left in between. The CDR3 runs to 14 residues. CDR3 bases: TGTGCCAGCAGCGTAGCAGGGGCCACAGATACGCAGTATTTT. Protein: CASSVAGATDTQYF.

The CDR3: CASSIGTDTQYF. The CDR3 DNA sequence: TGTGCCAGCAGCATCGGGACAGATACGCAGTATTTT. This sequence joins TRBV7-9 and TRBJ2-3, with no clear D. The germline V gene has CDR1 SEHNR and CDR2 FQNEAQ (reference sequence). With 5 bases removed from V and 3 bases from J, the gap between germline ends came to 6 bases. This CDR3 comprises 12 residues.

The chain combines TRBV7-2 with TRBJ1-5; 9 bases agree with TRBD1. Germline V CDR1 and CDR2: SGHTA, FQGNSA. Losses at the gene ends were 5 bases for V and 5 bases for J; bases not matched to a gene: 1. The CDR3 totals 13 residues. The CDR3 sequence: CASSRTGDQPQHF. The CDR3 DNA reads TGTGCCAGCAGCCGGACAGGGGATCAGCCCCAGCATTTT.

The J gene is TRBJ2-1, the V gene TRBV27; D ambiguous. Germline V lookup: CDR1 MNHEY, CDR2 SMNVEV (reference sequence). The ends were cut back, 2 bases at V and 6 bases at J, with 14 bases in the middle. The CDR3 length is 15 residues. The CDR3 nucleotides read TGTGCCAGCAGTTTAGCAGATACCATAGTCAATGAGCAGTTCTTC. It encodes CASSLADTIVNEQFF.

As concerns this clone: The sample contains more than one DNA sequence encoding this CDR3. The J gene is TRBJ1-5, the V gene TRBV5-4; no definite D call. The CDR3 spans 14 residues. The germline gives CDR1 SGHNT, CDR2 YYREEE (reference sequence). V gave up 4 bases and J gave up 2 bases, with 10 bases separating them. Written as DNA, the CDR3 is TGTGCCAGCAGCAAGGACCGAGGCAATCAGCCCCAGCATTTT. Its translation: CASSKDRGNQPQHF.

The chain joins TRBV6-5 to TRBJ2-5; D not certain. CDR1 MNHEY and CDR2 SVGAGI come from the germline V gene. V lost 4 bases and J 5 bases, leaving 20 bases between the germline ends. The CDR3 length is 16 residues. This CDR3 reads CASSSAGPREVETQYF. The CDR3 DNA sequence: TGTGCCAGCAGTTCAGCCGGGCCCAGAGAAGTGGAGACCCAGTACTTC.

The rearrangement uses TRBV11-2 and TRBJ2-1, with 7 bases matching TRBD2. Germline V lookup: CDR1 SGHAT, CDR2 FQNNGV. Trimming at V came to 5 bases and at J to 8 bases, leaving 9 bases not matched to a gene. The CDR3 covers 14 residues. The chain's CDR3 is CASSTRTSAYEQFF. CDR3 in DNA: TGTGCCAGCAGCACAAGGACTAGTGCCTATGAGCAGTTCTTC.

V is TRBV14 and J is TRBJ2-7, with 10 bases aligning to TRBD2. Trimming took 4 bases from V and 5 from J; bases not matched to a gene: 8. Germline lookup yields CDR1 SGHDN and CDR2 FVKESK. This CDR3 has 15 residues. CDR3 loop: CASSRPAGGPNEQYF. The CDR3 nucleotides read TGTGCCAGCAGCCGCCCAGCGGGAGGGCCAAACGAGCAGTACTTC.

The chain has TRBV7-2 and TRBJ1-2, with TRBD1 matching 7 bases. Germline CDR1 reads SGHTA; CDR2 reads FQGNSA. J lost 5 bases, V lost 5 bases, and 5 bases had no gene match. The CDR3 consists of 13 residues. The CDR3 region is CASSVDRQYGYTF. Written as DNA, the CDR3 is TGTGCCAGCAGCGTGGACAGGCAATATGGCTACACCTTC.

The CDR3 nucleotides are TGTGCCAGCAGTTCTGGCAGGGGGCGCGATGAGCAGTTCTTC. This sequence encodes CASSSGRGRDEQFF. The chain combines TRBV27 with TRBJ2-1, with 8 bases that match TRBD1. CDR1 is MNHEY and CDR2 is SMNVEV in the germline V gene (reference sequence). Trimming took 4 bases from V and 8 from J; bases not matched to a gene: 7. The CDR3 loop spans 14 amino acids.

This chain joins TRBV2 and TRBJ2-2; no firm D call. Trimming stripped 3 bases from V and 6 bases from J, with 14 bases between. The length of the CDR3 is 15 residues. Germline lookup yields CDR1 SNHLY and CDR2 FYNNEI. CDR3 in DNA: TGTGCCAGCAGTGAGTACAGAGGAAACGCCGGGGAGCTGTTTTTT. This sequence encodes CASSEYRGNAGELFF.

The CDR3 sequence: CASSRIGTGGSGNTEAFF. The CDR3, as DNA: TGTGCCAGTAGTAGGATTGGGACAGGGGGCTCAGGGAACACTGAAGCTTTCTTT. The rearrangement uses TRBV19 and TRBJ1-1; 12 bases fit TRBD1. Germline CDR1 reads LNHDA; CDR2 reads SQIVND (reference sequence). The CDR3 contains 18 residues. Trimming removed 4 bases from V and 1 base from J; junction bases left unmatched: 10.

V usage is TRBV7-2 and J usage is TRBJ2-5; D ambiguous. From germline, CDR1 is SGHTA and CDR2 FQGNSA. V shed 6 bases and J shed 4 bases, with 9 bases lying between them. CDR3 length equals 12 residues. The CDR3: CASRTRGETQYF. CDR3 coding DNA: TGTGCCAGCAGAACACGAGGAGAGACCCAGTACTTC.

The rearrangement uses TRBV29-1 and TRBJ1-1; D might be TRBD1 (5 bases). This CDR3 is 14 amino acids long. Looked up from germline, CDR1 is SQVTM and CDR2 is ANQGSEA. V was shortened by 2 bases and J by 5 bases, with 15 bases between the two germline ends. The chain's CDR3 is CSVERRDAGTEAFF. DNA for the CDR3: TGCAGCGTTGAAAGGAGGGACGCTGGAACTGAAGCTTTCTTT.